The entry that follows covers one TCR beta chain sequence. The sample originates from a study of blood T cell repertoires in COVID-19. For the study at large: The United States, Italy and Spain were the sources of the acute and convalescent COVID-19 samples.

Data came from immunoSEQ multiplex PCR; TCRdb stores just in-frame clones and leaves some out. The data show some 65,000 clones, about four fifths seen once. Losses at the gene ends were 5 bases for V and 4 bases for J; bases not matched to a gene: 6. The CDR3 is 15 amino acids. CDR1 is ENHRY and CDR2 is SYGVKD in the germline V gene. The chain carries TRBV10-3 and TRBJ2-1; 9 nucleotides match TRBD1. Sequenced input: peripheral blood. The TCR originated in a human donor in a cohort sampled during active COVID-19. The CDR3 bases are TGTGCCATCAGTCTACGACAGGGGGAGTACAATGAGCAGTTCTTC. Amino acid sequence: CAISLRQGEYNEQFF.